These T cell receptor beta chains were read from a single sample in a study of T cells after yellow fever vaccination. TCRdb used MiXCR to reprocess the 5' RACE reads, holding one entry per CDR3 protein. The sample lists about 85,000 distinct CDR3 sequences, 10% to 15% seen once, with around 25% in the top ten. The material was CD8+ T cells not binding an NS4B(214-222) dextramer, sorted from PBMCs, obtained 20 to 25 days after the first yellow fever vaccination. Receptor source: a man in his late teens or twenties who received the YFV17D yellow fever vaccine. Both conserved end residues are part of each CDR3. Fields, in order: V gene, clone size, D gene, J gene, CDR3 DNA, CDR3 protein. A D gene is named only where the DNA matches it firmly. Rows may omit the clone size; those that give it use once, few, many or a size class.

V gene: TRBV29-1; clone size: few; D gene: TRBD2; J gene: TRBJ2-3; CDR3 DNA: TGCAGCGTTGGGTCTAGCGGGGGGCTCACAGATACGCAGTATTTT; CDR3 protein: CSVGSSGGLTDTQYF
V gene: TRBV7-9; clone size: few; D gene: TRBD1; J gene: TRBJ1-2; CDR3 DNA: TGTGCCAGCAGCTCGGGACAGGCAAGGGGCTACACCTTC; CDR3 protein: CASSSGQARGYTF
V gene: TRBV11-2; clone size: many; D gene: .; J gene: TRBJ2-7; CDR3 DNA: TGTGCCAGCAGCCCGTTGGGAAACGAGCAGTACTTC; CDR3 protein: CASSPLGNEQYF
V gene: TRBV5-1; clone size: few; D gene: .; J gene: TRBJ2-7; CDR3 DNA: TGCGCCAGCAGCTTGTACCAGTCCCCCTACGAGCAGTACTTC; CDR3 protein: CASSLYQSPYEQYF
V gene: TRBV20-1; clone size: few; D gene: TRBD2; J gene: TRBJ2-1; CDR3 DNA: TGCAGTGCTAGAGGGGCGGCTAGCGGGGAAGCCTACAATGAGCAGTTCTTC; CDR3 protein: CSARGAASGEAYNEQFF
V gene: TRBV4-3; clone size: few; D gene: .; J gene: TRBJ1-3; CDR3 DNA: TGCGCCAGCAGCCAAGAACCAGAGAACATATATTTT; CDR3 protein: CASSQEPENIYF
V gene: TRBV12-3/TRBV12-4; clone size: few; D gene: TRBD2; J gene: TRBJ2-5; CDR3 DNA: TGTGCCAGCCGACTAGCGGGGGGCCGTGAGACCCAGTACTTC; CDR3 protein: CASRLAGGRETQYF
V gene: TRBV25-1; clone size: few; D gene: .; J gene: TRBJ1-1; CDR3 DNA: TGTGCCAGCGGATACGGGGGTGGAAACACTGAAGCTTTCTTT; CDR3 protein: CASGYGGGNTEAFF
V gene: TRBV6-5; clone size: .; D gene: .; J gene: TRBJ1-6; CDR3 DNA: TGTGCCAGCAGTTACTCGGAGGGTTCACCCCTCCACTTT; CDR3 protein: CASSYSEGSPLHF
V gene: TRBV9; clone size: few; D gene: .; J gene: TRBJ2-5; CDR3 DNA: TGTGCCAGCAGCGGACAGAGTTCGGAGACCCAGTACTTC; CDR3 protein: CASSGQSSETQYF
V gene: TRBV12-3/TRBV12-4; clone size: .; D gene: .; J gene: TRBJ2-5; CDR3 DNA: TGTGCCAGCAGTTTAGCGAGTTCAGGGAACGAAGAGACCCAGTACTTC; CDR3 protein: CASSLASSGNEETQYF
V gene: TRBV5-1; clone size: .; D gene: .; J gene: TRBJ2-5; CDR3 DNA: TGCGCCAGCAGCTTGGCCGGGGGAGAAGGAGAGACCCAGTACTTC; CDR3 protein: CASSLAGGEGETQYF